Listed here are 7 T cell receptor beta chains from one sample, sequenced in a study of sequential checkpoint blockade in melanoma. The data were produced by immunoSEQ multiplex PCR, yet TCRdb's version contains in-frame clones alone and is incomplete. Of approximately 40,000 clones listed, about nine tenths are singletons. Treatment reported: randomized to nivolumab then ipilimumab (arm A) or the reverse (arm B). Sequenced material: CD8+ T cells sorted from blood (inferred from file names), taken from a patient given nivolumab and ipilimumab in sequence. The receptors come from a human donor with melanoma.

This clone was seen more than once but under ten times. This chain links TRBV10-1 with TRBJ1-4; D remains unclear. Trimming stripped 8 bases from V and 1 base from J, with 11 bases between. Germline V gene sequence: CDR1 WNHNN, CDR2 SYGVQD (reference sequence). The CDR3 is made up of 14 amino acids. This CDR3 reads CASPEGGTNEKLFF. DNA for the CDR3: TGCGCCAGCCCCGAGGGAGGAACTAATGAAAAACTGTTTTTT.

The chain uses TRBV7-6 and TRBJ2-1, with 12 positions matching TRBD2. CDR1 SGHVS and CDR2 FNYEAQ come from the germline V gene. Trimming took 2 bases from V and 8 from J; bases not matched to a gene: 4. CDR3 length: 15 residues. The CDR3 here is CASSLRLAGVDEQFF. In DNA, the CDR3 is TGTGCCAGCAGCTTAAGACTAGCGGGAGTCGATGAGCAGTTCTTC. The full variable domain, completed using reference TRBV7-6 and TRBJ2-1, is GAGVSQSPRYKVTKRGQDVALRCDPISGHVSLYWYRQALGQGPEFLTYFNYEAQQDKSGLPNDRFSAERPEGSISTLTIQRTEQRDSAMYRCASSLRLAGVDEQFFGPGTRLTVL.

The CDR3 nucleotides are TGTGCCAGCAGCGCTGCCGGGACTAGCGGCTACGAGCAGTACTTC. It yields the protein CASSAAGTSGYEQYF. This rearrangement joins TRBV9 to TRBJ2-7, with 11 bases lining up with TRBD2. Trimming cost V 3 bases and J 3 bases; bases outside gene matches: 5. Germline loops: CDR1 SGDLS, CDR2 YYNGEE. This CDR3 has 15 residues.

This clone has a handful of counts. The J gene is TRBJ2-7, the V gene TRBV10-3, with 9 positions matching TRBD2. V shed 3 bases, J shed 2 bases, and the junction held 8 bases outside the gene matches. The CDR3 is 16 residues long. The germline V gene has CDR1 ENHRY and CDR2 SYGVKD. As DNA, the CDR3 is TGTGCCATCAGTGAAGTCTTTAGCGGGAGACCCTACGAGCAGTACTTC. It yields the protein CAISEVFSGRPYEQYF.

This sequence joins TRBV28 and TRBJ1-5; 10 bases fit TRBD1. Germline loops: CDR1 MDHEN, CDR2 SYDVKM. This CDR3 contains 15 residues. J gave up 4 bases and V 2 bases, and 2 bases lay outside the gene matches. CDR3 bases: TGTGCCAGCAGTTTAGGGACAGGGGTAAATCAGCCCCAGCATTTT. This encodes CASSLGTGVNQPQHF.

The genes are TRBV5-4 and TRBJ2-2; no firm D call. The CDR3 length is 14 residues. The ends were cut back, 6 bases at V and 1 base at J, with 10 bases in the middle. CDR1 and CDR2 from the germline V gene are SGHNT and YYREEE (reference sequence). CDR3 residues: CASNPQENTGELFF. The CDR3 coding sequence is TGTGCCAGCAACCCCCAGGAGAACACCGGGGAGCTGTTTTTT.

This clone is medium-sized in the sample. The CDR3 DNA is TGTGCCAGCAGCAGAAACTTTTCCGGGACAGGGGGCTACCTCTCTGGGGCCAACGTCCTGACTTTC. Its translation: CASSRNFSGTGGYLSGANVLTF. This chain links TRBV21-1 with TRBJ2-6; the tabulated D call, TRBD1, remains unverified against the DNA. TRBV21-1 is a pseudogene locus. The CDR3 is 22 amino acids.